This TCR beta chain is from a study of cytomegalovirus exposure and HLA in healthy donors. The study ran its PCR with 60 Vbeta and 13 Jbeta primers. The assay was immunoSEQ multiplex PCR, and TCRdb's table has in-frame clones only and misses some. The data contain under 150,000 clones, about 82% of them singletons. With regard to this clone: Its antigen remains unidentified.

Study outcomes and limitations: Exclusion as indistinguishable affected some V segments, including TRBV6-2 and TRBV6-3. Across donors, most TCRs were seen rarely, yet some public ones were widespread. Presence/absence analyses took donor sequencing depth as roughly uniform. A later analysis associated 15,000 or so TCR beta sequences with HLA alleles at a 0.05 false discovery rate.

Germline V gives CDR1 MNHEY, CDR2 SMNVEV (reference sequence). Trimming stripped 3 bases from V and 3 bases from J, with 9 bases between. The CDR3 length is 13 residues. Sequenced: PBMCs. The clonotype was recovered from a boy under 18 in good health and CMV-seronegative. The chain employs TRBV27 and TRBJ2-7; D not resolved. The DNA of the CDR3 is TGTGCCAGCAGTTTTCCAGGTGGCTACGAGCAGTACTTC. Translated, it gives CASSFPGGYEQYF.